This TCR beta chain was observed in a study of T cell responses to AZD1222 COVID-19 vaccine. Study summary: Analyses pooled second doses at about 4 or about 12 weeks.

As concerns this clone: No antigen is known for it.

The CDR3 contains 17 residues. V was clipped by 3 bases and J by 2 bases; unmatched bases: 11. CDR1 is KGHSH, CDR2 LQKENI, per germline. Study conclusions and caveats: White British people made up most donors, females outnumbered males, and clonal diversity was possibly underestimated. Vaccine-related CD4 TCRs covered spike, predominating at 160-218 and 743-854.

TCRdb's copy holds only in-frame clones and misses some; the assay was immunoSEQ multiplex PCR. Here the sample spans around 67,000 clones, approximately 81% being singletons. Sample: peripheral blood, taken on day 0 of AZD1222 vaccination. The receptor comes from an adult in good health. The chain couples TRBV18 to TRBJ2-5, with 8 bases that match TRBD1. The CDR3 DNA reads as TGTGCCAGCTCACCCGCCTTGCGAGGACAGGGACAAGAGACCCAGTACTTC. Translating gives CASSPALRGQGQETQYF.